This paragraph covers one TCR beta chain sequence. The antigen is not known. This entry belongs to a study of shared clonotypes between healthy human individuals. TCRdb's table, derived via immunoSEQ multiplex PCR, lists solely in-frame clones and lacks some. The repertoire holds over a million clones, with approximately 78% as singletons. Findings and caveats of the study: Generally, naive subsets came out with larger estimated richness than memory subsets.

Donors included only healthy HIV-negative adults lacking recent acute infections or vaccinations. Trimming took off 6 bases at V and 5 bases at J, with 10 bases between the two ends. The CDR3 contains 13 residues. Germline CDR1 reads MDHEN; CDR2 reads SYDVKM. The chain links TRBV28 to TRBJ2-2; D might be TRBD1 (6 bases). The sequence came from a man between 18 and 35 years old in good health. Some clones in this sample may be carry-over from other donors' samples. Sequencing input: memory CD4+ T cells from PBMCs. The subset denotes: CD45RA-negative fraction. The CDR3 DNA sequence: TGTGCCAGCAGGATTCAGGGGACCGGGGAGCTGTTTTTT. Protein sequence: CASRIQGTGELFF.